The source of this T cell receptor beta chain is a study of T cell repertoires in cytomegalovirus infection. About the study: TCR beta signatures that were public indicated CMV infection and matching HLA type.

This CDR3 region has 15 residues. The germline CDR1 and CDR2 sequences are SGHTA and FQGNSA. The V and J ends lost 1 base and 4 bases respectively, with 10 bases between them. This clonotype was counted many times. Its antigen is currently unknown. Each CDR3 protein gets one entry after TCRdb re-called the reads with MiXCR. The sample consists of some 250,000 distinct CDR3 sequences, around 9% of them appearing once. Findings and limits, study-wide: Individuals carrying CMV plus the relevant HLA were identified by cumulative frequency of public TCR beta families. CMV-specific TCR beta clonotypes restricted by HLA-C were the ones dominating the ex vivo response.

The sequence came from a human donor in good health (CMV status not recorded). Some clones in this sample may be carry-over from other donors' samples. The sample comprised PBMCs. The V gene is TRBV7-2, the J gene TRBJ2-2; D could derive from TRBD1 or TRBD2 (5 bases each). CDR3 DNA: TGTGCCAGCAGCTTAGTCTCAGGGAGCACCGGGGAGCTGTTTTTT. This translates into CASSLVSGSTGELFF.